This TCR beta chain emerged from a study of early T cells in non-severe SARS-CoV-2 infection. Whole-study results and caveats: Matching results from VDJdb favored anti-spike CD8 responses, leaving private and CD4 specificities undetected.

There are 15 residues in the CDR3. V was pared by 3 bases and J by 6 bases, with 7 bases of the junction left unmatched. A single record per CDR3 protein comes from TCRdb applying MiXCR to the 5' RACE reads. The sample has 45,000 to 75,000 distinct CDR3 sequences, roughly 12% seen once. This clonotype has a count of ten or more. Its antigen is as yet unknown. Sequenced input: whole blood. The TCR sequence derives from an adult who was a healthcare worker with PCR-confirmed SARS-CoV-2 infection or an uninfected control (not recorded which). The V gene is TRBV12-3 or TRBV12-4, the J gene TRBJ2-2; 7 positions match TRBD1. CDR3 loop: CASSLATGFAGELFF. CDR3 nucleotide sequence: TGTGCCAGCAGTTTGGCGACAGGGTTTGCCGGGGAGCTGTTTTTT.